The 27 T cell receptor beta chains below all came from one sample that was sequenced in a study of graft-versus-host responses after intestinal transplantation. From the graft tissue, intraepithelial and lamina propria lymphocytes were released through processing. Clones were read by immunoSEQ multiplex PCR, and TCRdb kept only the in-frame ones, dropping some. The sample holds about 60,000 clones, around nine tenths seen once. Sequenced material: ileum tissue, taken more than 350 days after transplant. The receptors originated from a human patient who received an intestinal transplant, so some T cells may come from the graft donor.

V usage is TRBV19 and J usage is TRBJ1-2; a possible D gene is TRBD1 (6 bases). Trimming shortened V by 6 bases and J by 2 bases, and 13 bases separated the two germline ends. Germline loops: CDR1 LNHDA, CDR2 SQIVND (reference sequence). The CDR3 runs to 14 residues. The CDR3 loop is CASSTSGANYGYTF. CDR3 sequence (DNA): TGTGCCAGTAGCACGTCAGGGGCCAACTATGGCTACACCTTC.

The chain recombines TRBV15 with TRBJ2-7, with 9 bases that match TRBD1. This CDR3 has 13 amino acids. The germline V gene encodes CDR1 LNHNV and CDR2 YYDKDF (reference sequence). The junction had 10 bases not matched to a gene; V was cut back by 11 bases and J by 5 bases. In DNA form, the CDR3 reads TGTGCCCACCTCAGGACAGGGGTGGACGAGCAGTACTTC. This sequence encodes CAHLRTGVDEQYF.

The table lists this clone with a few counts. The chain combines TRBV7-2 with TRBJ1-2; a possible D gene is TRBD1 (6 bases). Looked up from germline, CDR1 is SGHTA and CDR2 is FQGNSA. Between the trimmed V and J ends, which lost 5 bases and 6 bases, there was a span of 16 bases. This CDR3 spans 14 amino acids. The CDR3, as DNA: TGTGCCAGCAGCGCGGGGGTGGGGGCGGATGGCTACACCTTC. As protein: CASSAGVGADGYTF.

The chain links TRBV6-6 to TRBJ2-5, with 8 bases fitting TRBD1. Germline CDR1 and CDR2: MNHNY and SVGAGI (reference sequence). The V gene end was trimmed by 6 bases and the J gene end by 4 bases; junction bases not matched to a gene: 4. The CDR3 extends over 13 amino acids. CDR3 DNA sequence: TGTGCCAGCAGAGGACAGGGAGGAGAGACCCAGTACTTC. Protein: CASRGQGGETQYF.

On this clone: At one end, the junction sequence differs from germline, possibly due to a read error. CDR3 coding DNA: TGTGCTAGCAGCCGACTAGCGGGGAGCACAGATACGCAGTATTTT. This codes for CASSRLAGSTDTQYF. The chain carries TRBV7-7 and TRBJ2-3, with 11 nucleotides matching TRBD2. Germline values: CDR1 SSHAT, CDR2 FNYEAQ (reference sequence). There are 15 residues in the CDR3.

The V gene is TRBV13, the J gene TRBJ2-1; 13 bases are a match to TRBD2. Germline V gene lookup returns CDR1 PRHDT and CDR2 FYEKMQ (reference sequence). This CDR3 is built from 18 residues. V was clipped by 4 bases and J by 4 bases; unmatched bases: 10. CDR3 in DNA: TGTGCCAGCAGCTCTCCCCGACTAGCGGGGGGCCAATACAATGAGCAGTTCTTC. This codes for CASSSPRLAGGQYNEQFF.

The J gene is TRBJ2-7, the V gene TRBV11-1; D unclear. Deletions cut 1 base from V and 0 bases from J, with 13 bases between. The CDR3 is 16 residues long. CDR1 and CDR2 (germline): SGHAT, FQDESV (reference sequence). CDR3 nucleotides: TGTGCCAGCAGCTTAGTCAAGGGCACCACCTCCTACGAGCAGTACTTC. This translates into CASSLVKGTTSYEQYF.

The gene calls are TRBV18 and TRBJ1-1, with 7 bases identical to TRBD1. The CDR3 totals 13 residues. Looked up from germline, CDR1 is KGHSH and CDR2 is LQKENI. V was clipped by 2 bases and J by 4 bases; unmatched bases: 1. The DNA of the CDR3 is TGTGCCAGCTCACCAAAGGGGGCCACTGAAGCTTTCTTT. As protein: CASSPKGATEAFF.

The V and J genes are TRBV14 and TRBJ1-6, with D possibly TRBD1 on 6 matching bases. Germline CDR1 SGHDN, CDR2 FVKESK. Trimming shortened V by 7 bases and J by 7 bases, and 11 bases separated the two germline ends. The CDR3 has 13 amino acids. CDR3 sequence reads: CASNRAKNSPLHF. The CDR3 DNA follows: TGTGCCAGCAACAGGGCGAAGAATTCACCCCTCCACTTT.

The CDR3 DNA reads as TGTGCCAGCAGTTCCCCGGGTGGCACAGATACGCAGTATTTT. Protein: CASSSPGGTDTQYF. The chain couples TRBV28 to TRBJ2-3; no definite D call. Germline CDR1 and CDR2: MDHEN and SYDVKM. V was shortened by 4 bases and J by 1 base, with 9 bases between the two germline ends. The CDR3 runs to 14 residues.

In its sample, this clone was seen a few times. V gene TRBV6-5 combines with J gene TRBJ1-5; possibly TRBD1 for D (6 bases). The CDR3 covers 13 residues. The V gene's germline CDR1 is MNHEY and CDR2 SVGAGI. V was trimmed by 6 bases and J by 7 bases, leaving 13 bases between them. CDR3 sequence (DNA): TGTGCCAGCAGCCCAGGGGCCCTGCAGCCCCAGCATTTT. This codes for CASSPGALQPQHF.

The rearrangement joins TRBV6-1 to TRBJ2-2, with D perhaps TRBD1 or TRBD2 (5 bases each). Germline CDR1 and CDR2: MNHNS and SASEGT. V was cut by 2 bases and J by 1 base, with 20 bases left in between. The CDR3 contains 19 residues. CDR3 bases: TGTGCCAGCAGTGAATACAGGCTAGCAGAACTATTGAACACCGGGGAGCTGTTTTTT. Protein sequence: CASSEYRLAELLNTGELFF.

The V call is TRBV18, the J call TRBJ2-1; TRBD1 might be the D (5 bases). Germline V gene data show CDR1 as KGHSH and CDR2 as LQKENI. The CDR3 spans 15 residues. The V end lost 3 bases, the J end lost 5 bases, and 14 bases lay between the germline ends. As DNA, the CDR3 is TGTGCCAGCTCACCGGGGCAGGCAGGGAACAATGAGCAGTTCTTC. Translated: CASSPGQAGNNEQFF.

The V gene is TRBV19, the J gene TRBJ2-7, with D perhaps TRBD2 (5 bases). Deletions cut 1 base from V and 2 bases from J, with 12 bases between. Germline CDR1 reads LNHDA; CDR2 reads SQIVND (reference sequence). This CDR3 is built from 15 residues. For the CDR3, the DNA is TGTGCCAGTAGTATAGTACATCGGGGAACCTACGAGCAGTACTTC. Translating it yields CASSIVHRGTYEQYF.

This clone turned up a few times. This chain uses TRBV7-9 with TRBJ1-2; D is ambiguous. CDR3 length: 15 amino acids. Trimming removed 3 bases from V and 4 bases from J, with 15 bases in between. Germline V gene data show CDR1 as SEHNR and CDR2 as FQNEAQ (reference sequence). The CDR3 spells CASSFYARMAYGYTF. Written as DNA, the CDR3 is TGTGCCAGCAGCTTTTATGCCAGGATGGCCTATGGCTACACCTTC.

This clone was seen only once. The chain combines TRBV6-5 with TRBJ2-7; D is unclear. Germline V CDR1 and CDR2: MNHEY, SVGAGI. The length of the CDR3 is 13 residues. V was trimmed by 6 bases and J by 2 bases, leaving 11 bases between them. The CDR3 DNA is TGTGCCAGCAGCCAAGACGTCGCCTACGAGCAGTACTTC. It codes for CASSQDVAYEQYF.

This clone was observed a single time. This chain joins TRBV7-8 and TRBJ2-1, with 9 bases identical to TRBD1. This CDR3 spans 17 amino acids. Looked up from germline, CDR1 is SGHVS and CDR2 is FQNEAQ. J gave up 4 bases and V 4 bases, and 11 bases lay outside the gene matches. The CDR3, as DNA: TGTGCCAGCAGCTCCCGGGCCCCCGGACAGGGGTACAATGAGCAGTTCTTC. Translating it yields CASSSRAPGQGYNEQFF.

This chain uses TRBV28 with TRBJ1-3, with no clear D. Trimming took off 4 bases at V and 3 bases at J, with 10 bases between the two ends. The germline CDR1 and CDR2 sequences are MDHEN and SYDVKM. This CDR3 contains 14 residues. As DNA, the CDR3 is TGTGCCAGCAGTTCCAGGAATCGTGGAAACACCATATATTTT. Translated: CASSSRNRGNTIYF.

In DNA form, the CDR3 reads TGTGCCAGCAGCGTCCTACTAGCGGGCCTCTACAATGAGCAGTTCTTC. Its translation is CASSVLLAGLYNEQFF. The chain links TRBV5-6 to TRBJ2-1; the match to TRBD2 covers 9 bases. The V gene end was trimmed by 4 bases and the J gene end by 3 bases; junction bases not matched to a gene: 8. The CDR3 is made up of 16 amino acids. CDR1 and CDR2 from the germline V gene are SGHDT and YYEEEE.

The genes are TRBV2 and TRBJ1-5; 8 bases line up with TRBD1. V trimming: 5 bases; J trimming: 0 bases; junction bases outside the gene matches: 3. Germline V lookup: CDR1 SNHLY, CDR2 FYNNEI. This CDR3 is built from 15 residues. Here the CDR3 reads CASSRQGTSNQPQHF. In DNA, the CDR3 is TGTGCCAGCAGTCGACAGGGGACTAGCAATCAGCCCCAGCATTTT.

The CDR3 DNA reads TGTGCCAGCAGTTACCCTGGGGACTACGAGCAGTACTTC. It specifies CASSYPGDYEQYF. The chain carries TRBV6-5 and TRBJ2-7; D gene uncertain. The V end was cut by 2 bases, the J end by 3 bases, with 8 bases between. The germline CDR1 and CDR2 sequences are MNHEY and SVGAGI. The CDR3 sequence is 13 residues long.

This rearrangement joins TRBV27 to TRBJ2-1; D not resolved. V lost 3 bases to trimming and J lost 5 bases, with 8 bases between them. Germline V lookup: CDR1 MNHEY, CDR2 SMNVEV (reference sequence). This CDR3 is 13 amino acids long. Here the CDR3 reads CASSFPGHNEQFF. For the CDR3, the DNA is TGTGCCAGCAGTTTCCCCGGGCACAATGAGCAGTTCTTC.

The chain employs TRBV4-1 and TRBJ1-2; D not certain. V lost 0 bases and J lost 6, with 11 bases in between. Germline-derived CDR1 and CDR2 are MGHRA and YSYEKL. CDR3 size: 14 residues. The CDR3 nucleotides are TGCGCCAGCAGCCAAGATAGTAAGAAGGATGGCTACACCTTC. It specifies CASSQDSKKDGYTF.

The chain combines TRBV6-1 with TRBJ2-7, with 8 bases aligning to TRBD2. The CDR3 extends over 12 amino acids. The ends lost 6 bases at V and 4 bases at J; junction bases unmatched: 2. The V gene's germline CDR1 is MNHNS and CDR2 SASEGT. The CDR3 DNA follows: TGTGCCAGCAGCGGGGGGGGGTACGAGCAGTACTTC. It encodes CASSGGGYEQYF.

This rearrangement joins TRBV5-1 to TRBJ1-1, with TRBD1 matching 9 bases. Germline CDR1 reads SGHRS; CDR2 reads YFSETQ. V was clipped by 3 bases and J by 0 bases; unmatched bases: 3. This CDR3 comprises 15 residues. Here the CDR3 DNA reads TGCGCCAGCAGCTCTGGACAGGGGTTGAACACTGAAGCTTTCTTT. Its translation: CASSSGQGLNTEAFF.

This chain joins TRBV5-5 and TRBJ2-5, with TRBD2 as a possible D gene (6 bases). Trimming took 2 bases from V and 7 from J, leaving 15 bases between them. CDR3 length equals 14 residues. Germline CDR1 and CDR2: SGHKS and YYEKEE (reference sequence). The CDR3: CASSFLPGEGTQYF. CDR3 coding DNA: TGTGCCAGCAGCTTCCTTCCGGGGGAAGGGACCCAGTACTTC.

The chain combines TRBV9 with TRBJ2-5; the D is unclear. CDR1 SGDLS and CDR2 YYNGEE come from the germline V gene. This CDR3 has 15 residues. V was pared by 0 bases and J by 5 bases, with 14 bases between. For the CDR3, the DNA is TGTGCCAGCAGCGTAGGGGCAGGAGTGAGGGAGACCCAGTACTTC. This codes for CASSVGAGVRETQYF.